One TCR beta chain is described in this entry. The V segment lost 4 bases and the J segment 5 bases; nucleotides outside the gene matches: 6. The CDR3 has 14 residues. From germline, CDR1 is SQVTM and CDR2 ANQGSEA. These data are taken from a study of blood T cell repertoires in COVID-19. As for the study in general: Some COVID-19 samples were acute and others convalescent; all came from the United States, Italy and Spain. Sample material is recorded as cDNA or gDNA derived from T cells, B-cell-depleted T cells, or PBMCs.

Original handling: Quantification of nucleated cells was approximated via reference gene primer amplification. Some clones are missing from TCRdb's copy, which holds only in-frame ones; the method was immunoSEQ multiplex PCR. V and J calls and clone size are given by that table; D and trimming were obtained from the DNA. This repertoire shows 200,000 to 250,000 clones, about 85% found once; its top ten account for approximately 12%. The chain couples TRBV29-1 to TRBJ1-5, with TRBD1 identical over 9 bases. The TCR was taken from a woman under 30 who had recovered from COVID-19. What was sequenced was peripheral blood. The CDR3 loop reads CSVAQGANHQPQHF. Here the CDR3 DNA reads TGCAGCGTTGCACAGGGGGCGAATCATCAGCCCCAGCATTTT.